This T cell receptor beta chain derives from a study of cytomegalovirus exposure and HLA in healthy donors. Study in general: The early release's HLA-typed donors yielded 65 million to 85 million unique TCRs. Overall study findings and caveats: A missense variant in DCLRE1C was later tied to TCR beta V- and J-gene trimming. The classifier was said to identify cytomegalovirus status with high specificity and sensitivity. It was taken for granted in presence/absence analyses that sequencing depth across donors was roughly uniform.

CDR1 SGHAT and CDR2 FQNNGV come from the germline V gene. V dropped 6 bases and J dropped 6; count of bases not matched to a gene: 4. There are 14 residues in the CDR3. Worth noting for this clone: Antigen unknown.

Both 60 Vbeta primers and 13 Jbeta primers went into the PCR. Generated by immunoSEQ multiplex PCR, the TCRdb table keeps only in-frame clones and is missing some. The table lists 60,000 to 75,000 clones, roughly four fifths of them singletons, with roughly 20% in the top ten. Sequenced sample: PBMCs. The chain has TRBV11-2 and TRBJ1-5, with 11 bases aligning to TRBD1. The clonotype was recovered from a woman younger than 45 in good health and CMV-seropositive. The CDR3 nucleotides are TGTGCCAGCAGTCCCGGGACAGGGGGTCAGCCCCAGCATTTT. Translation: CASSPGTGGQPQHF.